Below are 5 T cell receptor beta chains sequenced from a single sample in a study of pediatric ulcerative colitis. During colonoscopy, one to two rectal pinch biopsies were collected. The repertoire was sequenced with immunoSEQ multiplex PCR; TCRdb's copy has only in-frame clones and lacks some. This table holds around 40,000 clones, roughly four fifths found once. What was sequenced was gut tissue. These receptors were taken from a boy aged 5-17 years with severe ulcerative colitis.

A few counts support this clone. CDR3 amino acids: CASSPPRSARYYEQYF. As DNA, the CDR3 is TGTGCCAGCAGCCCCCCCCGGTCGGCACGTTATTACGAGCAGTACTTC. The chain joins TRBV5-6 to TRBJ2-7; D remains unclear. From germline, CDR1 is SGHDT and CDR2 YYEEEE. Trimming stripped 4 bases from V and 4 bases from J, with 21 bases between. This CDR3 has 16 residues.

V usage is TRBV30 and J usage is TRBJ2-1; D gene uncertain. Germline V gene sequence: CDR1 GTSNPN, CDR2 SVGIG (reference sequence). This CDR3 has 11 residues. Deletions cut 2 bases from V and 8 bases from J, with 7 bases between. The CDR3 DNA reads TGTGCCTGGAGTCGAATCGATGAGCAGTTCTTC. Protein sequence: CAWSRIDEQFF. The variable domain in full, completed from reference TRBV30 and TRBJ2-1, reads SQTIHQWPATLVQPVGSPLSLECTVEGTSNPNLYWYRQAAGRGLQLLFYSVGIGQISSEVPQNLSASRPQDRQFILSSKKLLLSDSGFYLCAWSRIDEQFFGPGTRLTVL.

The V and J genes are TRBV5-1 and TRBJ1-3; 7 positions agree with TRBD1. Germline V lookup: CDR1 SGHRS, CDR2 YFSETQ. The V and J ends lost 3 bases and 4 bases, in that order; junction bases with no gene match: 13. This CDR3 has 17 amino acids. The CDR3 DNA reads TGCGCCAGCAGCTCGGGACCTCAGGGGGTACGCGGAAACACCATATATTTT. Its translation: CASSSGPQGVRGNTIYF.

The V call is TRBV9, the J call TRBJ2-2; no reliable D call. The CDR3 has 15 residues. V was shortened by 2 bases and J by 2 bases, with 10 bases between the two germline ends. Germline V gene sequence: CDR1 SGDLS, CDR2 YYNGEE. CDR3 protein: CASSVDQLNTGELFF. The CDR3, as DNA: TGTGCCAGCAGCGTCGACCAACTTAACACCGGGGAGCTGTTTTTT.

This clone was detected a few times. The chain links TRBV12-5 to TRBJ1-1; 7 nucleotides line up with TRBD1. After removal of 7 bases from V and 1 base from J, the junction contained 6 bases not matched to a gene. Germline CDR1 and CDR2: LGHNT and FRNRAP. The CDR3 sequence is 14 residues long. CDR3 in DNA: TGTGCTAGTGCCCAAGGGGGCGGGAACACTGAAGCTTTCTTT. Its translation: CASAQGGGNTEAFF.